This T cell receptor beta chain was sequenced for a study of cytotoxic CD8 clonotypes in ibrutinib-treated CLL. Study-wide context: For this cohort, patients were some eleven relapsed/refractory and around 15 treatment-naive, while under 18 were IGHV unmutated. Partial responses totalled approximately 25 and complete responses 2; after median approximately 74 months, 14 remained remitted and about twelve progressed. Whole-study results and caveats: Pretreatment clonality was elevated relative to age-matched healthy donors and paralleled circulating CD8+ T-cell counts.

CDR3 size: 12 residues. The V and J ends lost 6 bases and 6 bases respectively, with 10 bases between them. Per the germline V gene, CDR1 is MNHNS and CDR2 is SASEGT. Comment on this clone: Its antigen is unidentified.

With sequencing, the targeted depth ranged from 1 in 200,000 to 1 in 1 million T cells. The repertoire was sequenced with immunoSEQ multiplex PCR; TCRdb's copy has only in-frame clones and lacks some. This table holds about 150,000 clones, around 76% found once. The J gene is TRBJ2-3, the V gene TRBV6-1, with a tentative D call TRBD2 (6 bases). The specimen was PBMCs, collected after 24 months of ibrutinib treatment. The TCR sequence derives from a human donor with chronic lymphocytic leukemia. The CDR3 reads CASSELADTQYF. In DNA form, the CDR3 reads TGTGCCAGCAGCGAACTAGCTGATACGCAGTATTTT.